This is a list of T cell receptor beta chains from one sample in a study of blood T cell repertoires in COVID-19. Assay: immunoSEQ multiplex PCR; the TCRdb copy retains only in-frame clones and omits some. The repertoire holds some 300,000 clones, with 88% as singletons. Sequenced material: PBMCs or T cells enriched from blood (not recorded which). These receptors came from a woman aged 55 to 70 in a cohort exposed to, infected with or recovered from COVID-19 (not recorded which). Each CDR3 is given with its conserved first and last residue. The D gene is left open where the match is weak. Size tells how often a clone was seen (once, few, many) or the class of an expanded clone, and some rows leave it out.

V gene	D gene	clone size	J gene	CDR3 DNA	CDR3 protein
TRBV27	TRBD1	once	TRBJ1-2	TGTGCCAGCAGTTTTGGGGACAGGGACTATGGCTACACCTTC	CASSFGDRDYGYTF
TRBV9	NA	NA	TRBJ1-1	TGTGCCAGCAGCGTTTCCAGGGACACTGAAGCTTTCTTT	CASSVSRDTEAFF
TRBV4-1	NA	few	TRBJ2-7	TGCGCCAGCAGCCGTGGGGGCGGAGACGAGCAGTACTTC	CASSRGGGDEQYF
TRBV11-2	TRBD1	NA	TRBJ1-1	TGTGCCAGCAGCCTCTACCCGACAGGGGCGGTTAGAGCTTTCTTT	CASSLYPTGAVRAFF
TRBV6-5	TRBD2	NA	TRBJ2-7	TGTGCCAGCAGCTTCGGGGGGGCCTCTTCCTACGAGCAGTACTTC	CASSFGGASSYEQYF
TRBV4-1	NA	NA	TRBJ1-6	TGCGCCAGCAGCCAAGGCGGGGGGGCCTGGAATTCACCCCTCCACTTT	CASSQGGGAWNSPLHF
TRBV5-6	NA	NA	TRBJ1-1	TGTGCCAGCAGCTTGGGAATCAGGCCGCACACTGAAGCTTTCTTT	CASSLGIRPHTEAFF
TRBV2	TRBD1	NA	TRBJ2-7	TGTGCCAGCAGTGAAGATCGGACAGGGGGGGCCTACGAGCAGTACTTC	CASSEDRTGGAYEQYF
TRBV19	TRBD2	NA	TRBJ2-1	TGTGCCAGTAGTATAGGCGGCCTAGCGGGAGGGAATGAGCAGTTCTTC	CASSIGGLAGGNEQFF
TRBV28	NA	NA	TRBJ2-4	TGTGCCAGCAGTTTTCCGACAGCACTAGCCAAAAACATTCAGTACTTC	CASSFPTALAKNIQYF
TRBV6-2/TRBV6-3	NA	NA	TRBJ2-1	TGTGCCAGCAGCCCCGACTACATCTCCTACAATGAGCAGTTCTTC	CASSPDYISYNEQFF
TRBV28	TRBD2	NA	TRBJ2-3	TGTGCCAGCAGGAGACGGACTAGCGGGAGCCCAGATACGCAGTATTTT	CASRRRTSGSPDTQYF
TRBV27	NA	NA	TRBJ2-1	TGTGCCAGCAGTTTTAGTCCGGCCGCGGATGAGCAGTTCTTC	CASSFSPAADEQFF
TRBV6-5	TRBD1	NA	TRBJ1-5	TGTGCCAGCCTGGACAGGATGGGGAATCAGCCCCAGCATTTT	CASLDRMGNQPQHF
TRBV5-5	NA	NA	TRBJ2-7	TGTGCCAGCAGCGAGGGTCTTTACGAGCAGTACTTC	CASSEGLYEQYF
TRBV15	NA	NA	TRBJ1-6	TGTGCCACCAGCCTAGGACAGAGCTATAATTCACCCCTCCACTTT	CATSLGQSYNSPLHF
TRBV11-3	TRBD2	once	TRBJ2-3	TGTGCCAGCAGCTCGCGGGTCAGCGGGAGAGACTTCGGCACAGATACGCAGTATTTT	CASSSRVSGRDFGTDTQYF
TRBV2	NA	once	TRBJ2-5	TGTGCCAGCAGTCCTCAAGAGACCCAGTACTTC	CASSPQETQYF
TRBV4-3	TRBD2	once	TRBJ2-7	TGCGCCAGCAGACTCAACCTAGCGGCCTCCCCTGGTGAGCAGTACTTC	CASRLNLAASPGEQYF
TRBV5-1	NA	NA	TRBJ1-2	TGCGCCAGCAGCTTGGCCTTACAGGCCGGTGGCTACACCTTC	CASSLALQAGGYTF
TRBV6-5	NA	NA	TRBJ2-7	TGTGCCAGCAAGGTAGCGGAGGTGCCCCGCTACGAGCAGTACTTC	CASKVAEVPRYEQYF
TRBV5-4	NA	NA	TRBJ1-4	TGTGCCAGCAGCTTGACCTTGGGAGAAAGGGATGAAAAACTGTTTTTT	CASSLTLGERDEKLFF
TRBV7-3	TRBD2	NA	TRBJ2-7	TGTGCCAGCAGCTTAATGGGGACGGGAGGGCCCTGGGAGCAGTACTTC	CASSLMGTGGPWEQYF
TRBV7-9	NA	few	TRBJ2-7	TGTGCCAGCAGCACCAGAGGAGGTCCAGCCTACGAGCAGTACTTC	CASSTRGGPAYEQYF
TRBV2	TRBD1	NA	TRBJ2-7	TGTGCCAGCGCCGGGACAGGGGGCTTTACTTACGAGCAGTACTTC	CASAGTGGFTYEQYF